These 19 T cell receptor beta chains came from one sample sequenced in a study of identical twins. TCRdb redid the calling of the 5' RACE reads with MiXCR, one entry per CDR3 protein. There are 400,000 to 550,000 distinct CDR3 sequences in the sample; less than 25% occur only once, and roughly 0.91% lies in the top ten. These data were likewise used in another study, on T cells expressing NK-cell markers.

The sequenced sample consisted of CD4+ T cells sorted from blood. The origin of the receptors is a woman aged 18 to 35 in good health.

This clonotype came up a few times. In DNA form, the CDR3 reads TGTGCCAGCAGTAAGCGGGGGCCCTACAATGAGCAGTTCTTC. Encoded protein: CASSKRGPYNEQFF. The chain combines TRBV12-3 or TRBV12-4 with TRBJ2-1; TRBD2 agrees at 8 bases. This CDR3 contains 14 residues. V gave up 5 bases and J gave up 2 bases; unmatched junction bases: 2.

V is TRBV29-1 and J is TRBJ2-4, with D perhaps matching TRBD2 (5 bases). This CDR3 comprises 12 residues. V shed 2 bases and J shed 8 bases, with 10 bases lying between them. The V gene's germline CDR1 is SQVTM and CDR2 ANQGSEA. This chain's CDR3 is CSVESGSHIQYF. The CDR3 region has the DNA TGCAGCGTTGAAAGCGGCTCCCACATTCAGTACTTC.

The genes are TRBV6-5 and TRBJ2-1; no reliable D call. The CDR3 length is 17 residues. Trimming pared 0 bases from V and 0 bases from J, leaving 12 bases between. Germline assignment: CDR1 MNHEY and CDR2 SVGAGI. The CDR3 loop reads CASSYSIAASSYNEQFF. Here the CDR3 DNA reads TGTGCCAGCAGTTACTCGATCGCGGCAAGCTCCTACAATGAGCAGTTCTTC.

The CDR3 sequence: CASSPLSGRTQYF. CDR3 nucleotides: TGTGCCAGCAGCCCCCTCAGCGGACGCACCCAGTACTTC. The genes are TRBV7-9 and TRBJ2-5; TRBD2 might be the D (5 bases). Trimming took off 5 bases at V and 8 bases at J, with 15 bases between the two ends. The CDR3 totals 13 residues. Germline-derived CDR1 and CDR2 are SEHNR and FQNEAQ (reference sequence).

J is TRBJ1-3 and V is TRBV6-5; 7 bases are shared with TRBD1. Germline V gene data show CDR1 as MNHEY and CDR2 as SVGAGI. There are 15 residues in the CDR3. The V segment lost 0 bases and the J segment 4 bases; nucleotides outside the gene matches: 3. The CDR3 here is CASSYSTGLGNTIYF. The CDR3 DNA reads TGTGCCAGCAGTTACTCGACAGGGTTAGGAAACACCATATATTTT.

This clonotype was seen ten or more times. This sequence joins TRBV12-3 or TRBV12-4 and TRBJ2-7, with TRBD2 identical over 7 bases. The CDR3 length is 13 residues. Trimming cost V 4 bases and J 8 bases; bases outside gene matches: 8. CDR3 protein: CASSWGAGEKQYF. The CDR3 DNA follows: TGTGCCAGCAGTTGGGGCGCGGGAGAGAAGCAGTACTTC.

This clonotype has at least ten counts. The chain has TRBV5-6 and TRBJ2-3, with D possibly TRBD2 on 5 matching bases. Germline CDR1 is SGHDT and CDR2 is YYEEEE. V dropped 0 bases and J dropped 4 bases, with 9 bases sitting between them. CDR3 length equals 14 residues. CDR3 sequence (DNA): TGTGCCAGCAGCTTGGGTCCGGGGTCAGATACGCAGTATTTT. It encodes CASSLGPGSDTQYF.

The chain is built from TRBV29-1 and TRBJ1-2; 8 bases are a match to TRBD1. V lost 7 bases and J lost 7; bases outside the gene matches: 11. The CDR3 spans 13 residues. CDR1 is SQVTM, CDR2 ANQGSEA, per germline. The CDR3 coding sequence is TGCAGCGCTGGGCGAACAGGGGGTCGTGGCTACACCTTC. Protein sequence: CSAGRTGGRGYTF.

This clonotype appeared a few times. The chain links TRBV25-1 to TRBJ1-6; no firm D call. V gave up 3 bases and J gave up 9 bases, with 15 bases separating them. The length of the CDR3 is 15 residues. CDR1 and CDR2 (germline): MGHDK, SYGVNS. CDR3 in DNA: TGTGCCAGCAGTGAGGGTCGCTTTGGGCCTTCACCCCTCCACTTT. Its protein product is CASSEGRFGPSPLHF.

J is TRBJ2-3 and V is TRBV11-2; D is uncertain. Germline loops: CDR1 SGHAT, CDR2 FQNNGV. The CDR3 sequence is 15 residues long. Between the trimmed V and J ends, which lost 5 bases and 1 base, there was a span of 13 bases. DNA of the CDR3: TGTGCCAGCAGCCTCCAGGAATGGGGCACAGATACGCAGTATTTT. Its protein is CASSLQEWGTDTQYF.

The J gene is TRBJ2-7, the V gene TRBV7-2; D perhaps matches TRBD2 (5 bases). Germline V gene lookup returns CDR1 SGHTA and CDR2 FQGNSA. The length of the CDR3 is 16 residues. With 4 bases removed from V and 4 bases from J, the gap between germline ends came to 20 bases. The CDR3, as DNA: TGTGCCAGCAGCTCCGACTACTCCTCCACCTTTTACGAGCAGTACTTC. Residues: CASSSDYSSTFYEQYF.

This clonotype was counted a few times. The V and J genes are TRBV18 and TRBJ2-1, with 8 bases aligning to TRBD2. Germline V gene lookup returns CDR1 KGHSH and CDR2 LQKENI. The V gene end was trimmed by 1 base and the J gene end by 8 bases; junction bases not matched to a gene: 10. This CDR3 is 16 amino acids long. The CDR3 spells CASSPRKTNSGDEQFF. The CDR3 DNA reads as TGTGCCAGCTCACCACGGAAAACTAATAGCGGGGATGAGCAGTTCTTC.

This clonotype was recorded a few times. The genes are TRBV2 and TRBJ2-6; 7 nucleotides line up with TRBD2. J lost 0 bases, V lost 6 bases, and 8 bases had no gene match. The CDR3 has 17 residues. Germline CDR1 reads SNHLY; CDR2 reads FYNNEI. This CDR3 reads CASRNQRDPSGANVLTF. As DNA, the CDR3 is TGTGCCAGCAGAAATCAGCGGGACCCCTCTGGGGCCAACGTCCTGACTTTC.

This clonotype was seen only a few times. This sequence joins TRBV20-1 and TRBJ2-7; 8 positions match TRBD2. The CDR3 is 15 amino acids. V shed 3 bases and J 7 bases; nucleotides not matched to a gene: 14. Germline assignment: CDR1 DFQATT and CDR2 SNEGSKA (reference sequence). CDR3 nucleotides: TGCAGTGCTAGGGTCGAGGCGGGAGGAGTACGGGAGCAGTACTTC. Translating it yields CSARVEAGGVREQYF.

This clonotype showed up just a few times. The chain uses TRBV29-1 and TRBJ2-5; D is possibly TRBD2 (7 bases). This CDR3 contains 13 residues. V shed 3 bases and J shed 4 bases, with 12 bases lying between them. The germline gives CDR1 SQVTM, CDR2 ANQGSEA. CDR3 DNA: TGCAGCGTTGATGGGGGCGGGAGAGAGACCCAGTACTTC. It yields the protein CSVDGGGRETQYF.

This clonotype has a count of ten or more. V is TRBV27 and J is TRBJ2-1; 14 bases are a match to TRBD2. V trimming: 6 bases; J trimming: 8 bases; junction bases outside the gene matches: 9. Per germline, CDR1 MNHEY and CDR2 SMNVEV (reference sequence). The CDR3 has 16 amino acids. As DNA, the CDR3 is TGTGCCAGCAGCCTAGAGGGACTAGCGGGAGCGGATGAGCAGTTCTTC. It encodes CASSLEGLAGADEQFF.

The rearrangement joins TRBV5-5 to TRBJ1-5; D uncertain. The CDR3 is 14 residues long. Germline V gene lookup returns CDR1 SGHKS and CDR2 YYEKEE (reference sequence). V was pared by 0 bases and J by 11 bases, with 15 bases between. The DNA for the CDR3 is TGTGCCAGCAGCTTGGCCTATGGGCAGAAAGCCCAGCATTTT. Encoded protein: CASSLAYGQKAQHF.

In this sample, this clonotype turned up many times. The chain is built from TRBV29-1 and TRBJ2-7; TRBD2 matches at 8 bases. The CDR3 is 14 amino acids. With V trimmed by 4 bases and J by 3 bases, 8 bases remained unmatched. Germline V gives CDR1 SQVTM, CDR2 ANQGSEA. The CDR3 DNA follows: TGCAGCGTTGTGGAAGGGACTAGAGTCTACGAGCAGTACTTC. Translating gives CSVVEGTRVYEQYF.

The gene calls are TRBV5-8 and TRBJ2-7, with 7 bases aligning to TRBD1. The CDR3 has 15 residues. Looked up from germline, CDR1 is SGHTS and CDR2 is YDEGEE. Unmatched junction bases numbered 7, after V lost 4 bases and J lost 0 bases. The CDR3 is CASSMGTASSYEQYF. The CDR3 nucleotides read TGTGCCAGCAGCATGGGGACAGCTAGCTCCTACGAGCAGTACTTC.